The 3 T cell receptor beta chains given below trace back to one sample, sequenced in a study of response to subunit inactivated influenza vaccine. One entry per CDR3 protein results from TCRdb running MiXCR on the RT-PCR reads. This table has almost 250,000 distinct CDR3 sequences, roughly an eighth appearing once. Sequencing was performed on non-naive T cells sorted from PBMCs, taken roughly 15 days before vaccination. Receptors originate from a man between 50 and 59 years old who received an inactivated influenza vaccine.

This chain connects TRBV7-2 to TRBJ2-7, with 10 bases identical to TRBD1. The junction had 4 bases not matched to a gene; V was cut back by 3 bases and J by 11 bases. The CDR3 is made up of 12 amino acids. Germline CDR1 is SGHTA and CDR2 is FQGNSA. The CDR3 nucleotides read TGTGCCAGCAGCTTCAGACAGGGGGCGAAGTACTTC. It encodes CASSFRQGAKYF.

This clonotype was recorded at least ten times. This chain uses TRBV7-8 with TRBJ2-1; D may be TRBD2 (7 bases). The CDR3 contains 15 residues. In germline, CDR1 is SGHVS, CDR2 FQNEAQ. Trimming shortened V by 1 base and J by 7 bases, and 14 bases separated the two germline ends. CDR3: CASSLGGGARNEQFF. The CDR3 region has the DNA TGTGCCAGCAGCTTAGGGGGGGGGGCTAGGAATGAGCAGTTCTTC.

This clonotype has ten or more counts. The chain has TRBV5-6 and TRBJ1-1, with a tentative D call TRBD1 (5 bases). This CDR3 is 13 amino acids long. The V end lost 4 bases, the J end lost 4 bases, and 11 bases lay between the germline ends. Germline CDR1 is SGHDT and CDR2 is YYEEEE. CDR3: CASSPRGITEAFF. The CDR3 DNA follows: TGTGCCAGCAGCCCCCGGGGGATCACTGAAGCTTTCTTT. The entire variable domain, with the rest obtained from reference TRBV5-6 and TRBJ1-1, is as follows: DAGVTQSPTHLIKTRGQQVTLRCSPKSGHDTVSWYQQALGQGPQFIFQYYEEEERQRGNFPDRFSGHQFPNYSSELNVNALLLGDSALYLCASSPRGITEAFFGQGTRLTVV.